This TCR beta chain was identified in a study of T cell clonality in common variable immunodeficiency. Findings of the study overall: CVID subjects had higher TCRbeta clonality than healthy controls, most marked in about a third. Fewer deletions and N-nucleotide insertions were reportedly seen in common variable immunodeficiency TCR beta sequences.

Germline lookup yields CDR1 MDHEN and CDR2 SYDVKM. Trimming removed 2 bases from V and 4 bases from J; junction bases left unmatched: 4. The CDR3 has 14 amino acids. Each donor provided roughly 4.5 to 8 ml of heparinized whole blood. This clone was picked up many times. Its antigen is still unknown. Read data end 3 residues before the CDR3 end; the end is taken from the germline J gene. CVID and control samples used equivalent genomic DNA input. Method: immunoSEQ multiplex PCR; TCRdb's copy keeps in-frame clones and lacks some. This repertoire holds about 35,000 clones, and none appear only once. The chain carries TRBV28 and TRBJ2-7; 8 bases align to TRBD2. Sequencing was carried out using peripheral blood mononuclear cells. The origin of this receptor is a person aged 18 to 75 in good health. The sequenced part of the CDR3 DNA is TGTGCCAGCAGTTTAGGCGGGAGGTTATACGAG. Translated, it gives CASSLGGRLYE. The whole CDR3 is CASSLGGRLYEQYF.